This T cell receptor beta chain was retrieved from a study of blood T cell repertoires in COVID-19. Ages ranged from about 18 to 89 years, with residence in about 23 US areas. This clone has a handful of counts. The CDR3 is 15 residues long. Trimming cost V 3 bases and J 1 base; bases outside gene matches: 7. Germline CDR1 is DFQATT and CDR2 is SNEGSKA (reference sequence). Generated by immunoSEQ multiplex PCR, the TCRdb table keeps only in-frame clones and is missing some. The table has about 220,000 clones, about nine tenths seen once. The chain couples TRBV20-1 to TRBJ1-1; TRBD1 aligns across 8 bases. The TCR originated in a woman in her 30s who had recovered from COVID-19. Sequenced: PBMCs or T cells enriched from blood (not recorded which). The CDR3 DNA reads as TGCAGTGCTAGTCCCGGGACAGGCTGGAACACTGAAGCTTTCTTT. This codes for CSASPGTGWNTEAFF.